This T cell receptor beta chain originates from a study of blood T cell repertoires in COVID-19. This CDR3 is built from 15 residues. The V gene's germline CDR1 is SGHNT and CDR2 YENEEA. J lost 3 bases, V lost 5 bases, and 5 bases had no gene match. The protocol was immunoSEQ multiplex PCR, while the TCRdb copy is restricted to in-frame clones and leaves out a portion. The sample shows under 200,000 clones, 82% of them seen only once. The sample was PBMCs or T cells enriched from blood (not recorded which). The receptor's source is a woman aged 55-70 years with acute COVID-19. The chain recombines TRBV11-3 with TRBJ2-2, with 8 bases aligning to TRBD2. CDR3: CASSLSGGDTGELFF. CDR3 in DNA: TGTGCCAGCAGCCTGAGCGGGGGTGACACCGGGGAGCTGTTTTTT.